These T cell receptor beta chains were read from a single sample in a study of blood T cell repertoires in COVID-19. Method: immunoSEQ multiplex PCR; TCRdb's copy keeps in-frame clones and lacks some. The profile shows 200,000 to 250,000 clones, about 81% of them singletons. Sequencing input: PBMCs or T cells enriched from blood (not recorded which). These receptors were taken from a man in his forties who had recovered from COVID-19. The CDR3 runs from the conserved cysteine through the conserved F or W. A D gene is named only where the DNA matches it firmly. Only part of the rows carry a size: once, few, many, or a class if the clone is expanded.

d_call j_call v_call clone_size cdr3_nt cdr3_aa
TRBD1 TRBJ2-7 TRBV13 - TGTGCCAGCAGCCCAAACGCCGGGACAGCCGACGAGCAGTACTTC CASSPNAGTADEQYF
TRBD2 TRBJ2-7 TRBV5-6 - TGTGCCAGCAGCTCCTGGGGCGGGGGAGCCTACGAGCAGTACTTC CASSSWGGGAYEQYF
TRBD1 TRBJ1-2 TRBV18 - TGTGCCAGCTCGAACAGGGGGGGATCGGGCTACACCTTC CASSNRGGSGYTF
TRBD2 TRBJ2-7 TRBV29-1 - TGCAGCGTTACTAGCGGGGCGAACGAGCAGTACTTC CSVTSGANEQYF
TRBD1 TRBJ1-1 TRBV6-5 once TGTGCCAGCATCAAAGACAGGGTTGAAGCTTTCTTT CASIKDRVEAFF
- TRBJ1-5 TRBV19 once TGTGCCAGTAGTATAGGACGAGGGCAGCCCCAGCATTTT CASSIGRGQPQHF
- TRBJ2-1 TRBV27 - TGTGCCAGCAGTTTCTCTAGCTCCTACAATGAGCAGTTCTTC CASSFSSSYNEQFF
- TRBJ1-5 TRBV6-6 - TGTGCCAGCAGTTACAGGGGATGGGGCGATCAGCCCCAGCATTTT CASSYRGWGDQPQHF
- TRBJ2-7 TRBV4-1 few TGCGCCAGCAGCCAAGATGGAGCGACAGAGAGAACCTACGAGCAGTACTTC CASSQDGATERTYEQYF
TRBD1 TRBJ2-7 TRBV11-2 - TGTGCCAGCAGGAGGGGGCATAGCTCCTACGAGCAGTACTTC CASRRGHSSYEQYF
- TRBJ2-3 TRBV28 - - CASSTSGLTTDTQYF
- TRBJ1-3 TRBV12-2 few TGTGCAAGTCGCTCGGGCGGGGGGGACGGTGGAAACACCATATATTTT CASRSGGGDGGNTIYF
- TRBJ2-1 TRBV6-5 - TGTGCCAGCAGTTACGGGACACGTGAGCAGTTCTTC CASSYGTREQFF
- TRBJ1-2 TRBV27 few TGTGCCAGCAGACATAATACGGACAGCTATGGCTACACCTTC CASRHNTDSYGYTF
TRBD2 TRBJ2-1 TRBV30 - TGTGCCTGGAGCAGCGGGGGAGCAGGGTCGAATGAGCAGTTCTTC CAWSSGGAGSNEQFF
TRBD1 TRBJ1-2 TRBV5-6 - TGTGCCAGCAGCTCTGGGACAGGGAAGAACTATGGCTACACCTTC CASSSGTGKNYGYTF
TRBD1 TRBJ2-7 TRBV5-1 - TGCGCCAGCAGCCGGGACAGGGTTAGTTCCTACGAGCAGTACTTC CASSRDRVSSYEQYF
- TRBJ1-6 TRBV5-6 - TGTGCCAGCAGCATACCGGGTCCGAATTCACCCCTCCACTTT CASSIPGPNSPLHF
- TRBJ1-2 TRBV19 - TGTGCCAGTAGTATAGAGACAGTCGGGACACCGAAACTCTATGGCTACACCTTC CASSIETVGTPKLYGYTF
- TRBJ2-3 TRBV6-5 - TGTGCCAGCAGCAGACCAGGGAATACGCAGTATTTT CASSRPGNTQYF
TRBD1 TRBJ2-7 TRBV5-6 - TGTGCCAGCAGCGCCGGTCTTGGGGACAGCACCTACGAGCAGTACTTC CASSAGLGDSTYEQYF
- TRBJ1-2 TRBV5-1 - TGCGCCAGCAGCTTGGACATGGGGCTTGGCTACACCTTC CASSLDMGLGYTF
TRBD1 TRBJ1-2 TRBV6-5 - TGTGCCAGCAGTTACTCGGACAGGGAGAAAACCTTC CASSYSDREKTF
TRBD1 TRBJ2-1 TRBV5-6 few TGTGCCAGCAGCCATGGGACAGGGTCTTACAATGAGCAGTTCTTC CASSHGTGSYNEQFF
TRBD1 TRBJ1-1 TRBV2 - TGTGCCAGCAGGAAGACAGGGGAAGGGATGAACACTGAAGCTTTCTTT CASRKTGEGMNTEAFF
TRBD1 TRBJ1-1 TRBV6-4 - TGTGCCAGCACTTGGGACAGATTGAACACTGAAGCTTTCTTT CASTWDRLNTEAFF
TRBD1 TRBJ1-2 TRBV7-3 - TGTGCCAGCAGCCCACAGGGGGCGGTCTATGGCTACACCTTC CASSPQGAVYGYTF
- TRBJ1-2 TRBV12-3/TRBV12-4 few TGTGCCAGCAGTTTAGGGCCCTTCTACACCTTC CASSLGPFYTF
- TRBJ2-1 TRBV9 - TGTGCCAGCAGCGTAGGAAACACCTACAATGAGCAGTTCTTC CASSVGNTYNEQFF
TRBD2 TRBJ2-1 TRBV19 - TGTGCCAGTAGTATATCTAGACTAGCGAGTGGCGAGCAGTTCTTC CASSISRLASGEQFF
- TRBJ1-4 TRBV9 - TGTGCCAGCAGCGTAAGATACGGGGGGCACGGGGTGGACGGAGCAACTAATGAAAAACTGTTTTTT CASSVRYGGHGVDGATNEKLFF